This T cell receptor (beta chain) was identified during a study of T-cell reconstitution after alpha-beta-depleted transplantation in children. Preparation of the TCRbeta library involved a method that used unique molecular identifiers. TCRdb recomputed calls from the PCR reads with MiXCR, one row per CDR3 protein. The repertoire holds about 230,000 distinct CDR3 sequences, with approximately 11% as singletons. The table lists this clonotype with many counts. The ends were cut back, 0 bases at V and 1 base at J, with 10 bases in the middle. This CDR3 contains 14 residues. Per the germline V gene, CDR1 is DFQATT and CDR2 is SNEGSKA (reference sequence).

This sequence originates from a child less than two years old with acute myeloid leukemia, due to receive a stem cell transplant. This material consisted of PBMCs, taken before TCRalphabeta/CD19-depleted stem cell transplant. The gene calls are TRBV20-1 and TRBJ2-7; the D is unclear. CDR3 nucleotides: TGCAGTGCTAGAGACGATGGGCGGTCCTACGAGCAGTACTTC. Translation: CSARDDGRSYEQYF.